This T cell receptor beta chain is drawn from a study of T cell responses to AZD1222 COVID-19 vaccine. Timing groups of about 4 and about 12 weeks for second doses were pooled. Germline V lookup: CDR1 SGHAT, CDR2 FQNNGV. Trimming took 2 bases from V and 4 from J, leaving 11 bases between them. This CDR3 has 14 residues. A remark on this clone: The antigen is unknown.

Overall study results and limits: Donors were chiefly white British, with a greater number of females, and clonal diversity was perhaps underestimated. At baseline, seropositivity was found in only a handful of AZD1222 recipients. CD4 TCRs covered the whole spike, strongest at regions 160-218 and 743-854.

Profiled with immunoSEQ multiplex PCR; TCRdb holds only in-frame clones, not every one. The sample consists of some 130,000 clones, roughly 92% of them appearing once. This chain joins TRBV11-2 and TRBJ1-2; no clear D. This TCR derives from an adult who received the AZD1222 COVID-19 vaccine. This specimen was peripheral blood, taken 28 days after the second AZD1222 dose. DNA of the CDR3: TGTGCCAGCAGCTTATCCGGCAGAGGCTATGGCTACACCTTC. Translated, it gives CASSLSGRGYGYTF.